Presented here are 16 T cell receptor beta chains from one specimen sequenced in a study of T cells in Graves' hyperthyroidism and ophthalmopathy. Amplified TCR beta CDR3 regions derived from RNA transcripts. The study used the HTBI primer set for a first-round RT-PCR of the TCR CDR3. MiXCR was run by TCRdb on the multiplex PCR reads, yielding one entry per CDR3 protein. The table has around 350,000 distinct CDR3 sequences, approximately 19% seen once. The sequenced sample was blood. These receptors were taken from a woman between 18 and 29 years old with Graves' hyperthyroidism.

This clonotype showed up just once. The chain joins TRBV6-2 or TRBV6-3 to TRBJ1-5, with 8 bases that match TRBD1. The J segment lost 7 bases and the V segment lost 4 bases, leaving 3 bases of the junction unmatched. Germline loops: CDR1 MNHEY, CDR2 SVGEGT. The CDR3 extends over 13 amino acids. CDR3 residues: CASSFDRGQPQHF. As DNA, the CDR3 is TGTGCCAGCAGTTTCGACAGGGGACAGCCCCAGCATTTT.

In this sample, this clonotype turned up many times. The chain carries TRBV12-3 or TRBV12-4 and TRBJ2-7, with 7 bases that match TRBD1. Trimming cost V 3 bases and J 6 bases; bases outside gene matches: 5. This CDR3 has 13 residues. CDR3 sequence (DNA): TGTGCCAGCAGTTTTCACAGGGGTGGCGAGCAGTACTTC. Residues: CASSFHRGGEQYF.

The sample holds many counts of this clonotype. This chain joins TRBV4-2 and TRBJ1-1; D is ambiguous. Germline CDR1 and CDR2: LGHNA and YNFKEQ. V was pared by 1 base and J by 5 bases, with 14 bases between. The CDR3 totals 15 residues. The CDR3 loop is CASSQGTARWTEAFF. DNA of the CDR3: TGTGCCAGCAGCCAAGGGACGGCCAGGTGGACTGAAGCTTTCTTT.

This clonotype was detected a few times. This rearrangement joins TRBV5-1 to TRBJ2-2; D is perhaps TRBD2 (6 bases). Deletions cut 4 bases from V and 0 bases from J, with 22 bases between. CDR1 SGHRS and CDR2 YFSETQ come from the germline V gene. This CDR3 contains 19 residues. The CDR3 DNA reads as TGCGCCAGCAGCGTGGGGTGGATAGGCGGGGCGTCGAACACCGGGGAGCTGTTTTTT. Its protein is CASSVGWIGGASNTGELFF.

This clonotype was recorded at least ten times. This chain uses TRBV6-1 with TRBJ1-3; D is undetermined. The CDR3 covers 14 residues. Trimming cost V 6 bases and J 0 bases, with 9 bases left between them. Germline CDR1 is MNHNS and CDR2 is SASEGT. CDR3: CASRAGNSGNTIYF. The CDR3 DNA sequence: TGTGCCAGCAGAGCAGGTAACTCTGGAAACACCATATATTTT.

The rearrangement uses TRBV3-1 and TRBJ2-3, with D unclear. Trimming removed 0 bases at V and 6 bases at J, with 7 bases between. Germline V gives CDR1 LGHDT, CDR2 YNNKEL (reference sequence). The CDR3 is 13 residues long. DNA for the CDR3: TGTGCCAGCAGCCAAGATAGGGCTGATACGCAGTATTTT. Translating gives CASSQDRADTQYF.

This clonotype was recorded at least ten times. V and J are TRBV11-2 and TRBJ2-7; D possibly corresponds to TRBD2 (6 bases). The CDR3 runs to 17 residues. Germline CDR1 reads SGHAT; CDR2 reads FQNNGV. The V gene lost 1 base and the J gene lost 6 bases, with 22 bases spanning the gap. In DNA, the CDR3 is TGTGCCAGCAGCTTAGTTTCGGCCAGGCCGGTGGGGGGCGAGCAGTACTTC. This sequence encodes CASSLVSARPVGGEQYF.

This clonotype has at least ten counts. The CDR3 region has the DNA TGTGCCAGCAAACCGCTTGACAGAAGCCTCAATCAGCCCCAGCATTTT. It yields the protein CASKPLDRSLNQPQHF. This chain connects TRBV2 to TRBJ1-5; D perhaps matches TRBD1 (5 bases). The CDR3 is made up of 16 amino acids. Deletions cut 7 bases from V and 3 bases from J, with 19 bases between. Germline V gene sequence: CDR1 SNHLY, CDR2 FYNNEI.

This clonotype has a handful of counts. The genes are TRBV7-6 and TRBJ1-6; D is unresolved. The CDR3 contains 12 residues. Germline V lookup: CDR1 SGHVS, CDR2 FNYEAQ. Trimming shortened V by 5 bases and J by 7 bases, and 6 bases separated the two germline ends. The CDR3 protein is CASSDLNSPLHF. For the CDR3, the DNA is TGTGCCAGCAGCGACCTCAATTCACCCCTCCACTTT.

V usage is TRBV7-3 and J usage is TRBJ2-2; either TRBD1 or TRBD2 may supply D (5 bases each). Deletions cut 2 bases from V and 6 bases from J, with 10 bases between. The germline V gene has CDR1 SGHTA and CDR2 FQGTGA. The CDR3 consists of 14 residues. CDR3 residues: CASSLGGDAGELFF. The CDR3 DNA reads as TGTGCCAGCAGCTTAGGGGGAGACGCCGGGGAGCTGTTTTTT.

This clonotype was detected ten times or more. V is TRBV5-1 and J is TRBJ1-2; tentative D call: TRBD1 (5 bases). This CDR3 contains 14 residues. V was shortened by 7 bases and J by 0 bases, with 13 bases between the two germline ends. The germline CDR1 and CDR2 sequences are SGHRS and YFSETQ. CDR3 region: CASGPTDANYGYTF. CDR3 nucleotides: TGCGCCAGCGGCCCGACAGACGCTAACTATGGCTACACCTTC.

At least ten counts were recorded for this clonotype. The V call is TRBV11-3, the J call TRBJ1-3; no clear D. The ends were cut back, 1 base at V and 2 bases at J, with 18 bases in the middle. This CDR3 has 18 amino acids. The germline V gene has CDR1 SGHNT and CDR2 YENEEA. The CDR3 DNA sequence: TGTGCCAGCAGCTTAGTCGGTGCACTTGGAACGGCTGGAAACACCATATATTTT. Residues: CASSLVGALGTAGNTIYF.

Points on this clonotype: Given a much more abundant clone one base away, this may be a read error. The V gene is TRBV2, the J gene TRBJ2-2; D may correspond to TRBD1 or TRBD2 (6 bases each). Germline assignment: CDR1 SNHLY and CDR2 FYNNEI. This CDR3 contains 14 residues. The CDR3 here is CAISEQGRPGELFF. In nucleotides, the CDR3 is TGTGCCATCAGTGAGCAGGGGAGGCCCGGGGAGCTGTTTTTT.

This clonotype was found many times. The chain links TRBV19 to TRBJ1-5; no reliable D call. The CDR3 loop spans 16 amino acids. Germline CDR1 and CDR2: LNHDA and SQIVND (reference sequence). The germline V and J ends were trimmed by 5 bases and 0 bases, with 14 bases remaining between them. CDR3 residues: CASSAYPGLSNQPQHF. CDR3 nucleotides: TGTGCCAGTAGTGCCTACCCTGGACTTAGCAATCAGCCCCAGCATTTT.

This clonotype appeared many times. The rearrangement uses TRBV6-1 and TRBJ2-7; D is uncertain. Germline values: CDR1 MNHNS, CDR2 SASEGT. V was pared by 0 bases and J by 0 bases, with 15 bases between. The CDR3 length is 17 residues. CDR3 residues: CASSEAVRTEFSYEQYF. For the CDR3, the DNA is TGTGCCAGCAGTGAAGCCGTCCGCACCGAATTCTCCTACGAGCAGTACTTC.

This clonotype came up many times. The chain links TRBV6-1 to TRBJ1-4, with D hard to call. The V end lost 2 bases, the J end lost 8 bases, and 9 bases lay between the germline ends. The CDR3 contains 13 residues. Germline CDR1 and CDR2: MNHNS and SASEGT. The CDR3 bases are TGTGCCAGCAGTGAAAGAATTCGGGAAAAACTGTTTTTT. It translates to CASSERIREKLFF.